Listed here is a single T cell receptor (beta chain). The antigen remains undetermined. The data stem from a study of post-analysis software for immune sequencing data. Trimming removed 4 bases from V and 7 bases from J; junction bases left unmatched: 10. Per germline, CDR1 SGHRS and CDR2 YFSETQ. There are 14 residues in the CDR3. Unique molecular identifiers were built into the TCR beta cDNA libraries. MiXCR, applied by TCRdb to the PCR reads, yields one record per CDR3 protein. The sample lists some 690,000 distinct CDR3 sequences; roughly three fifths were seen once. Whole-study results and caveats: In patients, TRBV5-6, TRBV5-1 and TRBV20-1 belonged to five TRBV segments found more frequently than in controls.

Sequenced: blood. The origin of this receptor is a girl aged 2-10 years with multiple sclerosis. The chain has TRBV5-1 and TRBJ1-1; 7 nucleotides line up with TRBD1. CDR3 nucleotide sequence: TGCGCCAGCAGCCCATATAAGGACAGGCATGAAGCTTTCTTT. Translating it yields CASSPYKDRHEAFF.